The clone carrying this TCR beta chain was counted ten times or more. Its antigen is unidentified. This entry belongs to a study of blood T cells in healthy people across ages. General observations from the study: The study found TCR beta diversity correlated strongly with naive T cell percentage.

V was clipped by 0 bases and J by 2 bases, with 8 bases between them. The CDR3 totals 13 residues. In germline, CDR1 is DFQATT, CDR2 SNEGSKA (reference sequence). Together with a sample-barcoded 5' primer, a J-beta primer mix was included in a second PCR lasting about 7 to 11 cycles. A template-switch adaptor that had 12 random nucleotides put a tag on each cDNA molecule. TCRdb passed the 5' RACE reads through MiXCR, listing each CDR3 protein once. The table records hundreds of thousands of distinct CDR3 sequences, approximately 30% of them present only once. The sequenced sample consisted of blood. The receptor's source is a woman of 80 years or more in good health. The J gene is TRBJ2-7, the V gene TRBV20-1, with unresolved D. CDR3 sequence: CSARDSFTYEQYF. CDR3 DNA: TGCAGTGCTAGAGATAGTTTCACCTACGAGCAGTACTTC.